The clone carrying this TCR beta chain was seen only a few times. This entry is derived from a study of blood T cell repertoires in COVID-19. This CDR3 spans 14 amino acids. Between the trimmed V and J ends, which lost 2 bases and 1 base, there was a span of 7 bases. Germline-derived CDR1 and CDR2 are SGHRS and YFSETQ. Using immunoSEQ multiplex PCR, the repertoire was profiled, and TCRdb retains in-frame clones only, with some absent. The sample has about 96,000 clones; 84% are singletons. The sequence derives from a woman aged 55-69 years with acute or convalescent COVID-19. The V gene is TRBV5-1, the J gene TRBJ2-1; D may be TRBD2 (6 bases). The sample consisted of peripheral blood. This CDR3 is CASSFSGSYNEQFF. Here the CDR3 DNA reads TGCGCCAGCAGCTTCAGCGGGTCCTACAATGAGCAGTTCTTC.